This TCR beta chain was captured by sequencing in a study of blood T cells in healthy people across ages. Whole-study findings and limits: While age rose, TCR beta diversity per million T cells dropped in a roughly linear way.

Through a sample-barcoded 5' primer and a J-beta primer mix, a second PCR was run for roughly 7 to 12 cycles. All samples gave at least 2.5 million CDR3-containing paired-end reads. TCRdb re-derived calls from the 5' RACE reads in MiXCR, one entry per CDR3 protein. This table holds 450,000 to 600,000 distinct CDR3 sequences, roughly a quarter found once. For this clonotype: The antigen remains unidentified.

CDR3 size: 16 residues. Trimming pared 4 bases from V and 1 base from J, leaving 14 bases between. Germline CDR1 and CDR2: SQVTM and ANQGSEA. These same records also appear under a second study, on T cells of mothers and their children. That work adds: Slightly higher, non-significant overlap characterized related mother-child pairs relative to unrelated pairs.

Sequencing used blood. The chain recombines TRBV29-1 with TRBJ2-6; D possibly corresponds to TRBD2 (5 bases). This clonotype was obtained from a boy younger than 10 in good health. The CDR3 bases are TGCAGCGTTGCCGGGAACGGGGTTTCTGGGGCCAACGTCCTGACTTTC. Residues: CSVAGNGVSGANVLTF.